The present T cell receptor (beta chain) was sequenced within a study of blood T cell repertoires in COVID-19. Background on the study: Italy, Spain and the United States were the sources of the convalescent and acute COVID-19 samples. From T cells, B-cell-depleted T cells, or PBMCs came the material, which was cDNA or gDNA.

Authors' data handling: The authors estimated nucleated cell counts from reference gene primer amplification. TCRdb's copy holds only in-frame clones and misses some; the assay was immunoSEQ multiplex PCR. V and J calls and clone size are those listed in that table; D and trimming were worked out from the DNA. The sample comprises about 170,000 clones, 70% to 90% of which are singletons, and over 2% rests with the top ten. The CDR3 totals 18 residues. Germline V lookup: CDR1 MDHEN, CDR2 SYDVKM. With 6 bases removed from V and 0 bases from J, the gap between germline ends came to 18 bases. Input material: peripheral blood. This sequence joins TRBV28 and TRBJ1-6; tentative D call: TRBD1 (6 bases). The sequence was obtained from a man aged 45-65 years who had recovered from COVID-19. The CDR3 region is CASRSPGDLGSYNSPLHF. The CDR3 region has the DNA TGTGCCAGCAGATCACCAGGGGATTTGGGCTCCTATAATTCACCCCTCCACTTT.